This T cell receptor beta chain was observed in a study of blood T cell repertoires in COVID-19. This CDR3 is 16 amino acids long. V dropped 0 bases and J dropped 5; count of bases not matched to a gene: 9. In germline, CDR1 is PRHDT, CDR2 FYEKMQ (reference sequence). A COVID-19 case had been met by exposed participants during the 2 weeks before study entry. The method was immunoSEQ multiplex PCR; TCRdb's version includes in-frame clones alone and lacks a portion of them. Here the sample spans approximately 200,000 clones, approximately 86% being singletons. The sequenced sample consisted of PBMCs or T cells enriched from blood (not recorded which). This TCR came from a woman aged 25 to 39 who had been exposed to COVID-19. The chain combines TRBV13 with TRBJ1-2, with 7 bases matching TRBD1. Here the CDR3 reads CASSLGTGPSEYGYTF. In DNA, the CDR3 is TGTGCCAGCAGCTTAGGGACAGGGCCCTCGGAGTATGGCTACACCTTC.